The 10 T cell receptor beta chains in this list originate from one sample, sequenced in a study of shared clonotypes between healthy human individuals (dated by TCRdb to between 2020 and 2021). The library was prepared using the immunoSEQ multiplex PCR assay. Imported from immuneACCESS, the table was reduced by TCRdb to in-frame sequences with V and J called. These copies leave out some clones; in studies compared against another copy, an unresolved V gene accounts for under half, and the cause of the remainder is not known. The sample contains over 850,000 clones, more than 75% of them found a single time. Together, the top ten hold under 0.8% of the sample. The sample consisted of memory CD4+ T cells from PBMCs. This specimen's cell subset or site label, interpreted: CD45RA-negative fraction. The source is a man in his late teens or twenties in good health. Some clones in this sample may be carry-over from other donors' samples.

This clone was observed a single time. This chain links TRBV7-9 with TRBJ1-6; D is ambiguous. This CDR3 has 13 amino acids. V was cut by 5 bases and J by 9 bases, with 11 bases left in between. Germline V lookup: CDR1 SEHNR, CDR2 FQNEAQ (reference sequence). The CDR3 bases are TGTGCCAGCAGCGCGAGCCCCCTTTCACCCCTCCACTTT. Translated: CASSASPLSPLHF.

The rearrangement uses TRBV10-2 and TRBJ1-1; no reliable D call. Germline CDR1 and CDR2: WSHSY and SAAADI. The CDR3 extends over 15 amino acids. Trimming cost V 2 bases and J 3 bases, with 13 bases left between them. Here the CDR3 reads CASSEPSRHHTEAFF. The CDR3 DNA reads as TGCGCCAGCAGTGAGCCCTCCAGACACCACACTGAAGCTTTCTTT.

This sequence joins TRBV19 and TRBJ2-1, with TRBD2 identical over 8 bases. The junction had 1 base not matched to a gene; V was cut back by 4 bases and J by 2 bases. The CDR3 has 14 amino acids. Germline CDR1 and CDR2: LNHDA and SQIVND (reference sequence). This chain's CDR3 is CASSSGRTYNEQFF. Here the CDR3 DNA reads TGTGCCAGTAGTAGCGGGAGGACCTACAATGAGCAGTTCTTC.

V and J are TRBV2 and TRBJ2-7, with 9 bases matching TRBD1. V gave up 4 bases and J gave up 4 bases; unmatched junction bases: 5. Germline lookup yields CDR1 SNHLY and CDR2 FYNNEI. The CDR3 covers 14 residues. The CDR3 sequence: CASSGQGVMYEQYF. The CDR3 coding sequence is TGTGCCAGCAGTGGACAGGGGGTGATGTACGAGCAGTACTTC. The full variable domain, in which reference TRBV2 and TRBJ2-7 provide the parts outside the CDR3, is EPEVTQTPSHQVTQMGQEVILRCVPISNHLYFYWYRQILGQKVEFLVSFYNNEISEKSEIFDDQFSVERPDGSNFTLKIRSTKLEDSAMYFCASSGQGVMYEQYFGPGTRLTVT.

The V gene is TRBV4-1, the J gene TRBJ1-2; D is perhaps TRBD1 (5 bases). CDR3 length: 17 amino acids. Germline loops: CDR1 MGHRA, CDR2 YSYEKL. Trimming left V 8 bases short and J 4 bases short, with 26 bases between. CDR3 residues: CASALIRRGTGSYGYTF. The CDR3 DNA sequence: TGCGCCAGCGCCCTAATACGAAGGGGCACGGGGTCCTATGGCTACACCTTC.

This sequence joins TRBV2 and TRBJ2-7; 7 bases line up with TRBD2. Germline trimming cut 8 bases from V and 4 bases from J; bases unmatched to any gene: 11. The CDR3 spans 14 residues. Germline-derived CDR1 and CDR2 are SNHLY and FYNNEI. CDR3 loop: CASWSASGFYEQYF. In DNA form, the CDR3 reads TGTGCCAGCTGGTCGGCTAGCGGATTTTACGAGCAGTACTTC. The variable domain in full, completed from reference TRBV2 and TRBJ2-7, reads EPEVTQTPSHQVTQMGQEVILRCVPISNHLYFYWYRQILGQKVEFLVSFYNNEISEKSEIFDDQFSVERPDGSNFTLKIRSTKLEDSAMYFCASWSASGFYEQYFGPGTRLTVT.

The J gene is TRBJ2-4, the V gene TRBV28; TRBD1 matches at 9 bases. The CDR3 spans 15 residues. J was trimmed by 1 base and V by 5 bases; bases with no gene match: 3. The germline gives CDR1 MDHEN, CDR2 SYDVKM. The CDR3 reads CASSPQGAAKNIQYF. The DNA of the CDR3 is TGTGCCAGCAGTCCACAGGGGGCGGCCAAAAACATTCAGTACTTC.

The chain employs TRBV27 and TRBJ2-1; 11 nucleotides line up with TRBD2. V was pared by 3 bases and J by 7 bases, with 14 bases of the junction left unmatched. The CDR3 has 18 residues. Germline CDR1 reads MNHEY; CDR2 reads SMNVEV (reference sequence). CDR3 coding DNA: TGTGCCAGCAGTTTCTCTGCCTGGGTACTAGCGGGAGCGAATGAGCAGTTCTTC. Amino acid sequence: CASSFSAWVLAGANEQFF.

Remarks on this clone: Other DNA sequences in this specimen translate into the identical CDR3. The rearrangement uses TRBV5-8 and TRBJ2-3; TRBD1 might be the D (7 bases). Trimming took off 0 bases at V and 3 bases at J, with 8 bases between the two ends. The CDR3 consists of 14 residues. The germline V gene encodes CDR1 SGHTS and CDR2 YDEGEE. The CDR3 DNA is TGTGCCAGCAGCTTGGCAGGGGGGACAGATACGCAGTATTTT. This sequence encodes CASSLAGGTDTQYF.

This chain connects TRBV5-5 to TRBJ2-1; D may be TRBD1 or TRBD2 (5 bases each). V gave up 3 bases and J gave up 4 bases, with 5 bases separating them. The CDR3 totals 12 residues. CDR1 is SGHKS, CDR2 YYEKEE, per germline (reference sequence). CDR3: CASSWGYNEQFF. CDR3 nucleotide sequence: TGTGCCAGCAGCTGGGGGTACAATGAGCAGTTCTTC.